This T cell receptor (beta chain) is from a study of T-cell memory formation after mild COVID-19. This clonotype has at least ten counts. Its antigen is as yet unknown. The study's findings and limits: Confirmation was lacking for SARS-CoV-2 specificity of second-wave clones that peaked on day 37. Cross-reactive memory seemingly joined, as some responding clones were found in pre-infection memory.

V lost 6 bases and J 2 bases, leaving 14 bases between the germline ends. Germline V gives CDR1 MDHEN, CDR2 SYDVKM. CDR3 length: 15 residues. Sample barcodes and UMIs were carried by the TCR alpha and TCR beta cDNA libraries that 5'RACE generated with constant-segment primers. Each CDR3 protein is one row after TCRdb ran MiXCR on the 5' RACE reads. The table lists 300,000 to 400,000 distinct CDR3 sequences, roughly an eighth of them singletons, with under 25% in the top ten. The V call is TRBV28, the J call TRBJ1-5; D unclear. What was sequenced was PBMCs or a T cell subset sorted from them (not recorded which). This sequence was found in a man between 18 and 35 years old who had mild COVID-19 (a few samples of this study predate the infection). Cell type and time point are not known. This CDR3 reads CASRTMGSGNQPQHF. CDR3 coding DNA: TGTGCCAGCAGGACGATGGGGTCGGGCAATCAGCCCCAGCATTTT.